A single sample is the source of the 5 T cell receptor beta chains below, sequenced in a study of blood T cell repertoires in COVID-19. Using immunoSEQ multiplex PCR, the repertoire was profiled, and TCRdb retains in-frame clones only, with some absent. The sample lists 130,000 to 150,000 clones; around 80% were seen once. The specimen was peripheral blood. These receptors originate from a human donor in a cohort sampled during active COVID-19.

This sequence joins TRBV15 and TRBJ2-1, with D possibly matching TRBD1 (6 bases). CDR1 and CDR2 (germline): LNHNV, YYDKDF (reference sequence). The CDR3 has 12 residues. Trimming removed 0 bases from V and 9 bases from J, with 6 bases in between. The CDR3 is CATSREGGEQFF. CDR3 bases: TGTGCCACCAGCAGAGAAGGGGGTGAGCAGTTCTTC.

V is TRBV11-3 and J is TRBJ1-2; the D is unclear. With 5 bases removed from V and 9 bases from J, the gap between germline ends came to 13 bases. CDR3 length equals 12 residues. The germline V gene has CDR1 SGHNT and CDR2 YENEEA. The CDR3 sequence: CASSLGGERYTF. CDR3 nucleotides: TGTGCCAGCAGCCTGGGAGGCGAGCGCTACACCTTC.

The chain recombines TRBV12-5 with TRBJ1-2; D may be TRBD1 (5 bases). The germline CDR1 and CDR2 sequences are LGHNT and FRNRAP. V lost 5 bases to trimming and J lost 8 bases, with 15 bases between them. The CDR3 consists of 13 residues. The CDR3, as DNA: TGTGCTAGTGGTATGGGGGTCTCGGGAGGCTACACCTTC. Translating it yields CASGMGVSGGYTF.

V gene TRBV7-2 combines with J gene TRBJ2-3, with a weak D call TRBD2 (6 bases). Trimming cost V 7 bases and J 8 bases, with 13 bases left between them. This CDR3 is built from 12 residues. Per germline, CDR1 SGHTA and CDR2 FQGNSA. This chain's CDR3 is CASTTYGGTQYF. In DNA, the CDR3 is TGTGCCAGCACCACTTACGGGGGTACGCAGTATTTT.

In nucleotides, the CDR3 is TGTGCCAGCAGTAACCGATACGTTAGCGGCGAGCAGTACTTC. Protein: CASSNRYVSGEQYF. The V call is TRBV7-2, the J call TRBJ2-7, with D possibly being TRBD2 (6 bases). This CDR3 has 14 residues. Germline loops: CDR1 SGHTA, CDR2 FQGNSA. The V end lost 6 bases, the J end lost 6 bases, and 18 bases lay between the germline ends. Drawing the rest from reference TRBV7-2 and TRBJ2-7, the complete variable domain is GAGVSQSPSNKVTEKGKDVELRCDPISGHTALYWYRQSLGQGLEFLIYFQGNSAPDKSGLPSDRFSAERTGGSVSTLTIQRTQQEDSAVYLCASSNRYVSGEQYFGPGTRLTVT.